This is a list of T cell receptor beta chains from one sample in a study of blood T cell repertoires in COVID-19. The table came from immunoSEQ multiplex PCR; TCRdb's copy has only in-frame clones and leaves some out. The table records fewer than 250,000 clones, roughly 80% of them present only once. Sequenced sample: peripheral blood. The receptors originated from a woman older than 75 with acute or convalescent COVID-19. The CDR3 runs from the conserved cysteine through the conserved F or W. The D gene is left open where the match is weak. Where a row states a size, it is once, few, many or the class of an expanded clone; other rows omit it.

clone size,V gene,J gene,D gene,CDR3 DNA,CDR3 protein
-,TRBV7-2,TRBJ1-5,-,TGTGCCAGCAGCGGGGAGGGCAATCAGCCCCAGCATTTT,CASSGEGNQPQHF
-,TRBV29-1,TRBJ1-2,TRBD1,TGCAGCGTTGAAGAGGGGACAGGGCTAAGGGGCTACACCTTC,CSVEEGTGLRGYTF
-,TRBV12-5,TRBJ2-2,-,TGTGCTAGTGGTTTGGAGCAGGGGATAGGGGAGCTGTTTTTT,CASGLEQGIGELFF
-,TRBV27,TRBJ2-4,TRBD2,TGTGCCAGCAGCCTTGGAAGACTAGCGGGAGGGCCCGGCAAAAACATTCAGTACTTC,CASSLGRLAGGPGKNIQYF
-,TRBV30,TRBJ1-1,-,TGTGCCGCGGCTCCCGGGGGAAACACTGAAGCTTTCTTT,CAAAPGGNTEAFF
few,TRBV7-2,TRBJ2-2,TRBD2,TGTGCCAGCAGCTTAATAGGACTAGCGGGTGGGTCGAACACCGGGGAGCTGTTTTTT,CASSLIGLAGGSNTGELFF
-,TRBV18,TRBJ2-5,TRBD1,TGTGCCAGCTCACGGGGGGACAGGGCCGGCGAGACCCAGTACTTC,CASSRGDRAGETQYF
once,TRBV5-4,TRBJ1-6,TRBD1,TGTGCCAGCAGCGGCCGGGACAGGACCAATAATTCACCCCTCCACTTT,CASSGRDRTNNSPLHF
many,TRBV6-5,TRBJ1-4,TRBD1,TGTGCCAGCAGAGCCGGGACAGTGAATGAAAAACTGTTTTTT,CASRAGTVNEKLFF
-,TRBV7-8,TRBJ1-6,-,TGTGCCAGCAGCCAAGGGGATAATTCACCCCTCCACTTT,CASSQGDNSPLHF
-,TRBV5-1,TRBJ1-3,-,TGCGCCAGCAGCACGGAGGGCTCTGGAAACACCATATATTTT,CASSTEGSGNTIYF
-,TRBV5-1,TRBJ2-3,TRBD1,TGCGCCAGCAGCCAGCGGACAGGGGCGAGCACAGATACGCAGTATTTT,CASSQRTGASTDTQYF
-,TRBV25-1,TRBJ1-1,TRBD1,TGTGCCAGCAAGGGGACAGTTGAAGCTTTCTTT,CASKGTVEAFF
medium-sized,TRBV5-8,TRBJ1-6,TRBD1,TGTGCCAGCAGTTCCGGGACAGGGAATTCACCCCTCCACTTT,CASSSGTGNSPLHF
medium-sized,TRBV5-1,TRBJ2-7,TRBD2,TGCGCCAGCAGCTTGGTATTGGGGGAGGGCTACGAGCAGTACTTC,CASSLVLGEGYEQYF
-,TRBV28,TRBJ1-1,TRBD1,TGTGCCAGCAGTTTAGGATTCCTGGGAGGCAGGGGGCTGTACACTGAAGCTTTCTTT,CASSLGFLGGRGLYTEAFF
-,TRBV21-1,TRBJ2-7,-,TGTGCCAGCAGCCTATCGACAGGGGCCTACGAGCAGTACTTC,CASSLSTGAYEQYF
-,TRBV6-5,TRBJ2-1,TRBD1,TGTGCCAGCAGACAAACAGGGGGCTCCTACAATGAGCAGTTCTTC,CASRQTGGSYNEQFF
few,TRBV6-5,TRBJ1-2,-,TGTGCCAGCAGTTACTACAGCCAGGGAATCTATGGCTACACCTTC,CASSYYSQGIYGYTF
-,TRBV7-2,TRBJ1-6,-,TGTGCCAGCAGCTTAGCTTCGGGTTCACCCCTCCACTTT,CASSLASGSPLHF
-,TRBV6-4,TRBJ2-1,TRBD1,TGTGCCAGCGCCTTGTTACAGGGGGCGGGTGAGCAGTTCTTC,CASALLQGAGEQFF
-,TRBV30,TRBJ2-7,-,TGTGCCTGGAGTGTATATACCTACGAGCAGTACTTC,CAWSVYTYEQYF
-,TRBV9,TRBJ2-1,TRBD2,TGTGCCAGCAGCGTATCTAGCGGGTACAATGAGCAGTTCTTC,CASSVSSGYNEQFF
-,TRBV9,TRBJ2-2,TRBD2,TGTGCCAGCAGCGCCGGGACTAGCGGGAGAATCGCCGGGGAGCTGTTTTTT,CASSAGTSGRIAGELFF
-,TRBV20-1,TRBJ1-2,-,TGCAGTGCCCCGCTTGGGCTTGGCTACACCTTC,CSAPLGLGYTF
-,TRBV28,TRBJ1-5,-,TGTGCCAGCAGTTATACCGGGACTCCGAATCAGCCCCAGCATTTT,CASSYTGTPNQPQHF
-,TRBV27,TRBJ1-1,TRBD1,TGTGCCAGCCACTTACAGGGGGCGCGGGTAATGAACACTGAAGCTTTCTTT,CASHLQGARVMNTEAFF
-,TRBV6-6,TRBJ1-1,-,TGTGCCAGCAGTTACTCGAGGTGGGACACTGAAGCTTTCTTT,CASSYSRWDTEAFF
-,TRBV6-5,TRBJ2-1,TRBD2,TGTGCCAGCGGGTCCGGGACTAGTTTGAGCAATGAGCAGTTCTTC,CASGSGTSLSNEQFF